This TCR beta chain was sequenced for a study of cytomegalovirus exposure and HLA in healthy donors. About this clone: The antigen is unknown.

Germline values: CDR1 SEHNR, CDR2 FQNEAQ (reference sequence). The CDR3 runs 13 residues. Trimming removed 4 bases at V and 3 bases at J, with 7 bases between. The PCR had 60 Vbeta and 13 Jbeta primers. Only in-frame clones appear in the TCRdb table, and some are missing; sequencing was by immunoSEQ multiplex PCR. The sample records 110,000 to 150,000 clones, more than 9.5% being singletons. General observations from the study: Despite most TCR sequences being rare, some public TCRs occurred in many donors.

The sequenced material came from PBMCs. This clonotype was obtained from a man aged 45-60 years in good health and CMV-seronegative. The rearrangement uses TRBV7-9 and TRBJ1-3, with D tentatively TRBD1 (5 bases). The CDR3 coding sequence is TGTGCCAGCAGCTCGCAGGGTGGAAACACCATATATTTT. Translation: CASSSQGGNTIYF.